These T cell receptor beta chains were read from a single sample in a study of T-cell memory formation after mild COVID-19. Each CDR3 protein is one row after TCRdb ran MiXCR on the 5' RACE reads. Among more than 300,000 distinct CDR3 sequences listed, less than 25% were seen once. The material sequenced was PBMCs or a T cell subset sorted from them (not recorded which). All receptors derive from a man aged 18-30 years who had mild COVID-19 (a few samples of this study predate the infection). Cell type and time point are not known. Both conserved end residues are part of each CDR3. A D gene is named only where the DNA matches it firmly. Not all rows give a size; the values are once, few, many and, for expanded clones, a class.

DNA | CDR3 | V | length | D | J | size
TGTGCCAGCAGCCCTCCCGGGACTAGTGCCACCGGGGAGCTGTTTTTT | CASSPPGTSATGELFF | TRBV7-2 | 16 | TRBD2 | TRBJ2-2 | NA
TGTGCCAGCAGGGGCCGGGGGTCGGGGTACAATGAGCAGTTCTTC | CASRGRGSGYNEQFF | TRBV6-2/TRBV6-3 | 15 | NA | TRBJ2-1 | NA
TGCAGTTTCCTAGGGAGGGCCCGAGAGACCCAGTACTTC | CSFLGRARETQYF | TRBV20-1 | 13 | TRBD2 | TRBJ2-5 | few
TGTGCCAGCAGACGCACTCCGGGACAGGGGATCTTC | CASRRTPGQGIF | TRBV7-2 | 12 | TRBD1 | TRBJ2-1 | few
TGCAGTGCTAGTCTCCTAACAGGGTGGAATGAGCAGTTCTTC | CSASLLTGWNEQFF | TRBV20-1 | 14 | NA | TRBJ2-1 | NA
TGCAGTGCTCATGCCACTGAGGGACAGGGGTACAATGAGCAGTTCTTC | CSAHATEGQGYNEQFF | TRBV20-1 | 16 | TRBD1 | TRBJ2-1 | NA
TGTGCCAGCAGCTACTACAGGAGTGAAAAACTGTTTTTT | CASSYYRSEKLFF | TRBV7-2 | 13 | NA | TRBJ1-4 | NA
TGTGCCACCAGCAGAGACCCCCTCGAAGGAGAGACCCAGTACTTC | CATSRDPLEGETQYF | TRBV15 | 15 | NA | TRBJ2-5 | few
TGTGCCAGCAGCATCCAGGGGGCAGGGACCGGGGAGCTGTTTTTT | CASSIQGAGTGELFF | TRBV7-2 | 15 | TRBD1 | TRBJ2-2 | NA
TGCGCCAGCAGCCAAGATCCCACAGGGGCCTATGGCTACACCTTC | CASSQDPTGAYGYTF | TRBV4-3 | 15 | TRBD1 | TRBJ1-2 | NA
TGTGCCATCAGTGACGAGGGGAACACTGAAGCTTTCTTT | CAISDEGNTEAFF | TRBV10-3 | 13 | NA | TRBJ1-1 | few
TGCGCCAGCAGCCAAGAATCACAGAGGACCGGGGAGCTGTTTTTT | CASSQESQRTGELFF | TRBV4-3 | 15 | NA | TRBJ2-2 | few
TGTGCCAGCAGCTTAAACCAGGGAAACACCATATATTTT | CASSLNQGNTIYF | TRBV7-9 | 13 | NA | TRBJ1-3 | NA
TGTGCCAGCAGCGACCTTCCCCGGGCCGTGGCTTTCTTT | CASSDLPRAVAFF | TRBV7-9 | 13 | NA | TRBJ1-1 | few
TGCGCCAGCAGCTTTGGAGGGCGGCTTAGCACAGATACGCAGTATTTT | CASSFGGRLSTDTQYF | TRBV5-1 | 16 | NA | TRBJ2-3 | NA
TGCAGCGTTGAAGATGGGGCAGGAGAGACCCAGTACTTC | CSVEDGAGETQYF | TRBV29-1 | 13 | NA | TRBJ2-5 | NA
TGTGCCAGCAGCCAAGTCCAGGGACGTGAAGCTTTCTTT | CASSQVQGREAFF | TRBV3-1 | 13 | NA | TRBJ1-1 | few
TGTGCCAGCAGCCGTCTGGTCAGGAACAATGAGCAGTTCTTC | CASSRLVRNNEQFF | TRBV7-2 | 14 | NA | TRBJ2-1 | many
TGCAGCGCCGGACCGGGGGGGACATTCACTGAAGCTTTCTTT | CSAGPGGTFTEAFF | TRBV29-1 | 14 | NA | TRBJ1-1 | NA
TGCGCCAGCAGTCAGACAGACCCGAACACCGGGGAGCTGTTTTTT | CASSQTDPNTGELFF | TRBV23-1 | 15 | NA | TRBJ2-2 | few
TGTGCCAGCAACCGACAGCCGCAAGAGACCCAGTACTTC | CASNRQPQETQYF | TRBV9 | 13 | NA | TRBJ2-5 | NA
TGCGCCAGCAGCTCGCCCGGGACAAGGGCGTCCGAGCAGTACTTC | CASSSPGTRASEQYF | TRBV4-1 | 15 | NA | TRBJ2-7 | few
TGTGCCAGCAGCCCGGGACAGGGTAGGGAGGAGACCCAGTACTTC | CASSPGQGREETQYF | TRBV5-6 | 15 | TRBD1 | TRBJ2-5 | NA
TGCAGTGCTAGAGATCTAAACCCTAGCGGGGGTTCGTCCTACAATGAGCAGTTCTTC | CSARDLNPSGGSSYNEQFF | TRBV20-1 | 19 | TRBD2 | TRBJ2-1 | many
TGCAGTGCTAGAGGAGTTAGCGGACTCACAGATACGCAGTATTTT | CSARGVSGLTDTQYF | TRBV20-1 | 15 | NA | TRBJ2-3 | NA
TGTGCCAGCAGGCTACAGGGGGCGGGGTTTGAAGCTTTCTTT | CASRLQGAGFEAFF | TRBV6-1 | 14 | TRBD1 | TRBJ1-1 | NA
TGTGCCAGCAGCCCCTGGGACGCCTACGAGCAGTACTTC | CASSPWDAYEQYF | TRBV7-9 | 13 | NA | TRBJ2-7 | few
TGTGCCAGCAGCTTCGGACCAAATTCACCCCTCCACTTT | CASSFGPNSPLHF | TRBV7-2 | 13 | NA | TRBJ1-6 | many
TGTGCCAGCAGCCCAGGGACAGTCTCAACTAATGAAAAACTGTTTTTT | CASSPGTVSTNEKLFF | TRBV7-9 | 16 | TRBD1 | TRBJ1-4 | NA
TGTGCCAGCAGCTTGTCTCAGGGCAATCAGCCCCAGCATTTT | CASSLSQGNQPQHF | TRBV5-5 | 14 | NA | TRBJ1-5 | NA
TGTGCCAGCAGGCAGGGACAGGATGAGAACATTCAGTACTTC | CASRQGQDENIQYF | TRBV12-3/TRBV12-4 | 14 | TRBD1 | TRBJ2-4 | NA
TGTGCCAGCAGCCAGGGGGGCCATGAGCAGTTCTTC | CASSQGGHEQFF | TRBV12-3/TRBV12-4 | 12 | NA | TRBJ2-1 | NA
TGTGCTAGCTGCCGTCGGGCGGACAGGTTGGAGACCCAGTACTTC | CASCRRADRLETQYF | TRBV7-2 | 15 | TRBD1 | TRBJ2-5 | NA
TGTGCCAGCAGCTTTACGGGGCCCAATGAGCAGTTCTTC | CASSFTGPNEQFF | TRBV7-9 | 13 | NA | TRBJ2-1 | NA
TGCGCCAGCAGCTTCAGGGGCCCAGATACGCAGTATTTT | CASSFRGPDTQYF | TRBV5-1 | 13 | NA | TRBJ2-3 | NA
TGCGCCAGCAGCTTGGAGACTAGCCCCTACGAGCAGTACTTC | CASSLETSPYEQYF | TRBV5-1 | 14 | TRBD2 | TRBJ2-7 | many
TGTGCCAGCAGCCAAGTGGCAGATAAAAACATTCAGTACTTC | CASSQVADKNIQYF | TRBV4-2 | 14 | NA | TRBJ2-4 | NA
TGTGCCAGCGTGGGCGGGGCTTATTACACCTTC | CASVGGAYYTF | TRBV25-1 | 11 | NA | TRBJ1-2 | NA
TGTGCCAGCAGCTTAAGGATAGTCCCTGAAGCTTTCTTT | CASSLRIVPEAFF | TRBV7-9 | 13 | NA | TRBJ1-1 | many
TGTGCCAGCAGTCGTCCCAATGAGCAGTTCTTC | CASSRPNEQFF | TRBV6-2/TRBV6-3 | 11 | NA | TRBJ2-1 | NA
TGCAGTGCTGGGCACAGGGCCAACGGGGAGCTGTTTTTT | CSAGHRANGELFF | TRBV20-1 | 13 | NA | TRBJ2-2 | few
TGTGCCAGCAGTTACGGGGAGGGTAGCTCGAAGACCCAGTACTTC | CASSYGEGSSKTQYF | TRBV6-2/TRBV6-3 | 15 | TRBD2 | TRBJ2-5 | few
TGTGCCAGCAGCGAGACCCTGGGGGTGGCTTTCTTT | CASSETLGVAFF | TRBV7-9 | 12 | NA | TRBJ1-1 | NA
TGTGCCAGCAGCTCCACGGGACAGGGAACCGGGGAGCTGTTTTTT | CASSSTGQGTGELFF | TRBV7-3 | 15 | TRBD1 | TRBJ2-2 | NA
TGCAGTGCTAGAGATCTACGGGGCGACAATCAGCCCCAGCATTTT | CSARDLRGDNQPQHF | TRBV20-1 | 15 | NA | TRBJ1-5 | NA
TGTGCCAGCAGGGAATTGGCTGTGACAGGGATGGGTAACTATGGCTACACCTTC | CASRELAVTGMGNYGYTF | TRBV12-3/TRBV12-4 | 18 | TRBD1 | TRBJ1-2 | NA
TGCAGTGCAAAACAGGGAGGATGGAGGGCAGATACGCAGTATTTT | CSAKQGGWRADTQYF | TRBV20-1 | 15 | NA | TRBJ2-3 | NA
TGTGCCACAGGGGGCAGGGGCCGTACTGAAGCTTTCTTT | CATGGRGRTEAFF | TRBV6-6 | 13 | TRBD1 | TRBJ1-1 | few
TGTGCCAGCAGTTATAGTCCACCATATAGCAATCAGCCCCAGCATTTT | CASSYSPPYSNQPQHF | TRBV6-5 | 16 | NA | TRBJ1-5 | few
TGTGCCAGCAGCCTTACAGGGTATCAGCCCCAGCATTTT | CASSLTGYQPQHF | TRBV7-2 | 13 | NA | TRBJ1-5 | NA
TGTGCCAGCAGCTCGTTTCAGGGGCGAGGAGATGGCTACACCTTC | CASSSFQGRGDGYTF | TRBV7-2 | 15 | NA | TRBJ1-2 | NA
TGTGCCAGCAGCATAGGGACAACTGAAGCTTTCTTT | CASSIGTTEAFF | TRBV5-5 | 12 | NA | TRBJ1-1 | few
TGTGCCAGCAGCTTACGGGGTATCGGGGACTACGAGCAGTACTTC | CASSLRGIGDYEQYF | TRBV7-6 | 15 | NA | TRBJ2-7 | NA
TGTGCCAGCAGCTTAGAAGGGGGACAGGCGTCCTACAATGAGCAGTTCTTC | CASSLEGGQASYNEQFF | TRBV11-3 | 17 | TRBD1 | TRBJ2-1 | NA
TGTGCCAGCAGCGAAACTAGCACCGGGTACGAGCAGTACTTC | CASSETSTGYEQYF | TRBV9 | 14 | NA | TRBJ2-7 | NA
TGCGCCAGCAGCTTGGTGACAGGGGGCTCTGATACGCAGTATTTT | CASSLVTGGSDTQYF | TRBV5-1 | 15 | TRBD1 | TRBJ2-3 | few
TGTGCCAGCAGTTCAACCTCACCCTCTTGGGACACTGAAGCTTTCTTT | CASSSTSPSWDTEAFF | TRBV28 | 16 | NA | TRBJ1-1 | NA
TGTGCCAGCAGTTTCTATGTAGATACGCAGTATTTT | CASSFYVDTQYF | TRBV12-3/TRBV12-4 | 12 | NA | TRBJ2-3 | NA